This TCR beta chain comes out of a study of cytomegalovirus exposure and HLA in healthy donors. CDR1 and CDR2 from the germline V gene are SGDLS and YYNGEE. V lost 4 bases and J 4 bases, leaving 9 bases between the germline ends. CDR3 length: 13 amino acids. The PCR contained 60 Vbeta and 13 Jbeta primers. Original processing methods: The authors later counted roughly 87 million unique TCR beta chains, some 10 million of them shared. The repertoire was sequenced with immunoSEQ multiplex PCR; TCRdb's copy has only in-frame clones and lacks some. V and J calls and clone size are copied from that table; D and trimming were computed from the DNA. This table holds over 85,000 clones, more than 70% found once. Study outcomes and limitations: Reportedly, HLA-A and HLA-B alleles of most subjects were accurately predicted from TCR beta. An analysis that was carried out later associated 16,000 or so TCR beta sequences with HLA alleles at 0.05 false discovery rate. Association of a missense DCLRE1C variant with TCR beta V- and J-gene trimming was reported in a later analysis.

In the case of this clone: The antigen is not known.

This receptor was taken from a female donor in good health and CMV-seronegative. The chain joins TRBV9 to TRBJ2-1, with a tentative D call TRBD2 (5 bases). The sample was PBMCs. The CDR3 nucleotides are TGTGCCAGCAGCTCCGGACTTTACAATGAGCAGTTCTTC. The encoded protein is CASSSGLYNEQFF.